This T cell receptor (beta chain) appears in the sequencing data of a study of blood T cell repertoires in COVID-19. Looking at the study overall: COVID-19 samples from acute and convalescent phases originated in the United States, Italy and Spain. From T cells, B-cell-depleted T cells, or PBMCs came the material, which was cDNA or gDNA.

In the original processing: Reference gene primer amplification gave nucleated cell count estimates. The protocol was immunoSEQ multiplex PCR, while the TCRdb copy is restricted to in-frame clones and leaves out a portion. That table furnishes V, J and clone size, whereas the DNA furnished D and trimming. The sample lists fewer than 90,000 clones, 60% to 80% occurring once. The V and J ends lost 6 bases and 1 base, in that order; junction bases with no gene match: 11. The CDR3 consists of 17 residues. The germline V gene encodes CDR1 ENHRY and CDR2 SYGVKD. V and J are TRBV10-3 and TRBJ2-3, with 9 bases matching TRBD1. The receptor was isolated from a woman of 80 years or more with acute or convalescent COVID-19. What was sequenced was peripheral blood. CDR3 nucleotide sequence: TGTGCCATCAGCACGCAAACAGGGGGCTCAGGCACAGATACGCAGTATTTT. This codes for CAISTQTGGSGTDTQYF.